Given below is one T cell receptor beta chain in context. This sample is part of a study of CD8 T cells in ankylosing spondylitis. TCRdb passed the 5' RACE reads through MiXCR, listing each CDR3 protein once. The sample shows approximately 210,000 distinct CDR3 sequences, roughly 13% of them seen only once. The germline V gene encodes CDR1 SQVTM and CDR2 ANQGSEA. The CDR3 covers 13 residues. Trimming took off 7 bases at V and 4 bases at J, with 16 bases between the two ends. The clonotype originates from a male donor with ankylosing spondylitis or in good health (not recorded which). V gene TRBV29-1 combines with J gene TRBJ1-1; a weak D match, TRBD1 (5 bases). Sequencing was performed on blood, either unsorted or a sorted T cell fraction (not recorded which). The CDR3 loop is CSAPVDGGTEAFF. The CDR3 region has the DNA TGCAGCGCCCCGGTGGACGGGGGCACTGAAGCTTTCTTT.